The 24 T cell receptor beta chains in this list originate from one sample, sequenced in a study of beta chain features in type 1 diabetes. Of the isolated RNA, all was reverse transcribed, and so the sequenced material was expressed TCRB transcripts. Clones were sequenced by immunoSEQ multiplex PCR, and TCRdb holds only the in-frame ones, with some missing. Of some 900,000 clones listed, roughly 16% were seen once; the top ten hold 0.02% to 0.025%. Specimen: naive CD4+ T cells from blood. These TCRs come from a woman younger than 30 in good health.

This clone was counted a few times. The sample contains more than one DNA sequence encoding this CDR3. The CDR3 spells CSARDFYEQYF. The CDR3 nucleotides read TGCAGTGCTAGAGATTTCTACGAGCAGTACTTC. The genes are TRBV20-1 and TRBJ2-7; D remains unclear. CDR1 is DFQATT, CDR2 SNEGSKA, per germline (reference sequence). The CDR3 loop spans 11 amino acids. Trimming shortened V by 0 bases and J by 3 bases, and 3 bases separated the two germline ends.

Concerning this clone itself: This same CDR3 is encoded by further DNA sequences in the sample. The V call is TRBV18, the J call TRBJ2-6; D gene uncertain. The CDR3 is 14 residues long. The germline gives CDR1 KGHSH, CDR2 LQKENI. V was shortened by 3 bases and J by 1 base, with 4 bases between the two germline ends. The CDR3 protein is CASSPESGANVLTF. CDR3 in DNA: TGTGCCAGCTCACCTGAATCTGGGGCCAACGTCCTGACTTTC.

This clone was seen just once. The rearrangement links TRBV18 to TRBJ2-7; D gene unclear. This CDR3 is 13 amino acids long. In germline, CDR1 is KGHSH, CDR2 LQKENI. Trimming shortened V by 3 bases and J by 1 base, and 7 bases separated the two germline ends. This chain's CDR3 is CASSPRVSYEQYF. CDR3 nucleotides: TGTGCCAGCTCACCCCGGGTGTCCTACGAGCAGTACTTC. The whole variable domain, filled in from reference TRBV18 and TRBJ2-7, reads NAGVMQNPRHLVRRRGQEARLRCSPMKGHSHVYWYRQLPEEGLKFMVYLQKENIIDESGMPKERFSAEFPKEGPSILRIQQVVRGDSAAYFCASSPRVSYEQYFGPGTRLTVT.

The gene calls are TRBV5-4 and TRBJ2-5; a weak D match, TRBD2 (6 bases). CDR1 is SGHNT and CDR2 is YYREEE in the germline V gene (reference sequence). V was trimmed by 4 bases and J by 5 bases, leaving 18 bases between them. This CDR3 has 15 amino acids. The CDR3 loop is CASSQDWTREETQYF. CDR3 coding DNA: TGTGCCAGCAGCCAAGATTGGACCCGGGAGGAGACCCAGTACTTC.

The V gene is TRBV28, the J gene TRBJ2-1; TRBD2 agrees at 9 bases. The length of the CDR3 is 17 residues. Per the germline V gene, CDR1 is MDHEN and CDR2 is SYDVKM. V lost 7 bases, J lost 10 bases, and 20 bases stayed unmatched. This CDR3 reads CASISSGVGSGSLEQFF. Here the CDR3 DNA reads TGTGCCAGCATTAGTAGTGGTGTTGGTAGCGGGAGTTTGGAGCAGTTCTTC.

This clone was recorded a few times. V and J are TRBV29-1 and TRBJ1-1; D uncertain. V was trimmed by 3 bases and J by 3 bases, leaving 8 bases between them. This CDR3 comprises 12 residues. CDR1 is SQVTM and CDR2 is ANQGSEA in the germline V gene. The CDR3 here is CSVDEGDTEAFF. CDR3 bases: TGCAGCGTTGATGAGGGTGACACTGAAGCTTTCTTT.

To note about this clone: At the DNA level, this CDR3 is encoded by other sequences in the same sample as well. The chain joins TRBV18 to TRBJ2-5; D is possibly TRBD1 or TRBD2 (5 bases each). Germline V CDR1 and CDR2: KGHSH, LQKENI. CDR3 length: 14 amino acids. With 3 bases removed from V and 5 bases from J, the gap between germline ends came to 13 bases. CDR3 amino acids: CASSPGAGGETQYF. CDR3 sequence (DNA): TGTGCCAGCTCACCTGGGGCTGGCGGGGAGACCCAGTACTTC. The whole variable domain, filled in from reference TRBV18 and TRBJ2-5, reads NAGVMQNPRHLVRRRGQEARLRCSPMKGHSHVYWYRQLPEEGLKFMVYLQKENIIDESGMPKERFSAEFPKEGPSILRIQQVVRGDSAAYFCASSPGAGGETQYFGPGTRLLVL.

This clone was seen a handful of times. CDR3 in amino acids: CASSSTSDTDTQYF. For the CDR3, the DNA is TGTGCCAGCTCATCTACTAGCGACACAGATACGCAGTATTTT. The chain recombines TRBV18 with TRBJ2-3; 7 bases are a match to TRBD2. V dropped 5 bases and J dropped 2; count of bases not matched to a gene: 4. This CDR3 contains 14 residues. Germline V gene data show CDR1 as KGHSH and CDR2 as LQKENI.

The rearrangement joins TRBV29-1 to TRBJ2-5, with a tentative D call TRBD2 (5 bases). TRBJ2-7 matches the DNA end more closely, so the J call is doubtful. The CDR3 covers 12 residues. Per germline, CDR1 SQVTM and CDR2 ANQGSEA. CDR3 amino acids: CSVLNGAYEQYF. The CDR3 DNA is TGCAGCGTTCTCAACGGGGCCTACGAGCAGTACTTC.

This clone was detected a few times. The V call is TRBV2, the J call TRBJ2-1; TRBD2 matches at 13 bases. V was pared by 4 bases and J by 9 bases, with 6 bases of the junction left unmatched. Germline-derived CDR1 and CDR2 are SNHLY and FYNNEI. The CDR3 covers 15 residues. The DNA for the CDR3 is TGTGCCAGCAGTGGTACTAGCGGGAGGGCGGGTGAGCAGTTCTTC. Translation gives CASSGTSGRAGEQFF.

The chain employs TRBV7-8 and TRBJ2-3; D ambiguous. The germline CDR1 and CDR2 sequences are SGHVS and FQNEAQ. Trimming shortened V by 1 base and J by 0 bases, and 17 bases separated the two germline ends. The CDR3 extends over 18 amino acids. The CDR3 protein is CASSLGRQVSLSTDTQYF. The DNA for the CDR3 is TGTGCCAGCAGCTTAGGCAGGCAGGTTTCACTTAGCACAGATACGCAGTATTTT.

There are a few counts of this clone. This sample includes further DNA sequences coding for the same CDR3. The rearrangement joins TRBV19 to TRBJ1-1, with D possibly TRBD1 on 5 matching bases. Trimming left V 2 bases short and J 4 bases short, with 11 bases between. The CDR3 length is 14 residues. Per the germline V gene, CDR1 is LNHDA and CDR2 is SQIVND (reference sequence). CDR3 amino acids: CASSITGASTEAFF. The CDR3 bases are TGTGCCAGTAGTATAACCGGGGCCTCCACTGAAGCTTTCTTT.

This clone was observed a few times. V usage is TRBV9 and J usage is TRBJ1-2; no firm D call. CDR3 length equals 14 residues. The ends were cut back, 0 bases at V and 4 bases at J, with 10 bases in the middle. The germline V gene encodes CDR1 SGDLS and CDR2 YYNGEE. CDR3 nucleotide sequence: TGTGCCAGCAGCGTAGGGCTACAAGCCTATGGCTACACCTTC. This sequence encodes CASSVGLQAYGYTF.

This clone was observed a few times. This chain links TRBV5-6 with TRBJ1-4; a weak D match, TRBD1 (5 bases). The germline V and J ends were trimmed by 6 bases and 7 bases, with 19 bases remaining between them. Germline V gene lookup returns CDR1 SGHDT and CDR2 YYEEEE. The CDR3 spans 15 residues. The CDR3 spells CASTLLGAVGEKLFF. The CDR3 nucleotides are TGTGCCAGCACCCTGCTTGGGGCGGTCGGTGAAAAACTGTTTTTT.

A few counts support this clone. The chain employs TRBV18 and TRBJ2-7; the match to TRBD2 covers 8 bases. V shed 6 bases and J 7 bases; nucleotides not matched to a gene: 8. The germline CDR1 and CDR2 sequences are KGHSH and LQKENI. The CDR3 sequence is 13 residues long. The CDR3 DNA sequence: TGTGCCAGCTCGGTAGCGGGAAGTGAAGAGCAGTACTTC. It specifies CASSVAGSEEQYF.

The chain has TRBV7-2 and TRBJ2-2; 8 nucleotides line up with TRBD1. The CDR3 spans 15 residues. J lost 5 bases, V lost 5 bases, and 7 bases had no gene match. Per germline, CDR1 SGHTA and CDR2 FQGNSA. The CDR3 DNA is TGTGCCAGCAGCCTCCACAGGGGGGAAACCGGGGAGCTGTTTTTT. It encodes CASSLHRGETGELFF.

This clone was counted a few times. The chain combines TRBV7-8 with TRBJ2-1, with 7 bases lining up with TRBD2. Germline lookup yields CDR1 SGHVS and CDR2 FQNEAQ. The CDR3 contains 20 residues. Trimming cost V 5 bases and J 4 bases; bases outside gene matches: 23. DNA of the CDR3: TGTGCCAGCAGCCCTGGGCTCGAGGTGGAGTTACTAGCGCCTTACAATGAGCAGTTCTTC. This translates into CASSPGLEVELLAPYNEQFF.

There are a few counts of this clone. The chain recombines TRBV6-6 with TRBJ2-4, with D possibly being TRBD1 (6 bases). Germline V gene lookup returns CDR1 MNHNY and CDR2 SVGAGI (reference sequence). Trimming cost V 8 bases and J 7 bases, with 15 bases left between them. This CDR3 is 13 amino acids long. The CDR3 DNA reads as TGTGCCAGCGGGGCGACAGGACTGAACATTCAGTACTTC. Encoded protein: CASGATGLNIQYF.

This clone occurred a few times. The chain has TRBV5-6 and TRBJ2-1; TRBD2 aligns across 11 bases. The CDR3 contains 16 residues. With 3 bases clipped from V and 5 bases from J, the junction kept 7 bases outside the gene matches. Per germline, CDR1 SGHDT and CDR2 YYEEEE. This CDR3 is CASSSAGTSGNNEQFF. The CDR3 DNA sequence: TGTGCCAGCAGCTCGGCGGGGACTAGCGGAAACAATGAGCAGTTCTTC.

This clone was counted a few times. This chain uses TRBV10-3 with TRBJ1-5; 7 bases line up with TRBD1. This CDR3 comprises 17 residues. Germline CDR1 and CDR2: ENHRY and SYGVKD. Trimming cost V 2 bases and J 9 bases; bases outside gene matches: 16. CDR3 region: CAISEAAWVGTERPQHF. In nucleotides, the CDR3 is TGTGCCATCAGTGAGGCAGCATGGGTTGGGACAGAGCGGCCCCAGCATTTT.

The gene calls are TRBV15 and TRBJ1-5; D possibly corresponds to TRBD1 (6 bases). The germline V and J ends were trimmed by 0 bases and 7 bases, with 10 bases remaining between them. The CDR3 loop spans 14 amino acids. Germline CDR1 LNHNV, CDR2 YYDKDF (reference sequence). The CDR3 is CATSRDPRGQPQHF. CDR3 coding DNA: TGTGCCACCAGCAGAGATCCCAGGGGCCAGCCCCAGCATTTT. The full variable domain, with the rest looked up from reference TRBV15 and TRBJ1-5, is DAMVIQNPRYQVTQFGKPVTLSCSQTLNHNVMYWYQQKSSQAPKLLFHYYDKDFNNEADTPDNFQSRRPNTSFCFLDIRSPGLGDTAMYLCATSRDPRGQPQHFGDGTRLSIL.

This clone showed up just a few times. The chain recombines TRBV4-3 with TRBJ2-1; TRBD2 is a possible D gene (5 bases). The CDR3 extends over 13 amino acids. Germline CDR1 LGHNA, CDR2 YSLEER. V shed 2 bases and J shed 7 bases, with 9 bases lying between them. The CDR3 bases are TGCGCCAGCAGCCAACCACTAGGAAATGAGCAGTTCTTC. It encodes CASSQPLGNEQFF.

This clone appeared a few times. The gene calls are TRBV20-1 and TRBJ2-7; the D is unclear. Between the trimmed V and J ends, which lost 4 bases and 2 bases, there was a span of 6 bases. This CDR3 is 11 amino acids long. Germline V lookup: CDR1 DFQATT, CDR2 SNEGSKA (reference sequence). As DNA, the CDR3 is TGCAGTGCTAACTTGGCCTACGAGCAGTACTTC. Amino acids: CSANLAYEQYF.

This clone was counted only a few times. The V gene is TRBV2, the J gene TRBJ2-4; no reliable D call. Germline V gives CDR1 SNHLY, CDR2 FYNNEI. Trimming pared 6 bases from V and 0 bases from J, leaving 3 bases between. CDR3 length equals 12 residues. CDR3 loop: CASRVAKNIQYF. The CDR3 DNA reads as TGTGCCAGCAGGGTAGCCAAAAACATTCAGTACTTC.